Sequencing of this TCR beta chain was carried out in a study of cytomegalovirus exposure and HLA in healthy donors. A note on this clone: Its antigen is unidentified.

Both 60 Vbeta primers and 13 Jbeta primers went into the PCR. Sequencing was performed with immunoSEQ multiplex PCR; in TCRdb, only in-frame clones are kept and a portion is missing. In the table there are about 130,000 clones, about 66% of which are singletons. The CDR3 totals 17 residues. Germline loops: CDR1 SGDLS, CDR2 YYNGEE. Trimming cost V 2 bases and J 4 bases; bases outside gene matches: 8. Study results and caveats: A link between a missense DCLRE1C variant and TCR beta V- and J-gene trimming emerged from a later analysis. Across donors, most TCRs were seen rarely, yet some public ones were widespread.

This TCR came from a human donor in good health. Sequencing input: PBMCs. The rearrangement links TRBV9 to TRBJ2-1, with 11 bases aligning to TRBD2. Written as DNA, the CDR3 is TGTGCCAGCAGCGTTGGAGGGGGGACTAGCGGTTACAATGAGCAGTTCTTC. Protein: CASSVGGGTSGYNEQFF.